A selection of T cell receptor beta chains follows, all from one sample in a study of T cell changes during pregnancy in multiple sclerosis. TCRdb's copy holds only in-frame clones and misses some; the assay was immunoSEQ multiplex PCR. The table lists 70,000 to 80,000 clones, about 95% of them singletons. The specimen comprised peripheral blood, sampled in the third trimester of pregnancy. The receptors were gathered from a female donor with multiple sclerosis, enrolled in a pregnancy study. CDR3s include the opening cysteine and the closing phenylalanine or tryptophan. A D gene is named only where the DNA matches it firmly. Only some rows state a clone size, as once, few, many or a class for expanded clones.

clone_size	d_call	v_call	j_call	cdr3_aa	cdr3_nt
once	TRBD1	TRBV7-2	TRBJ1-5	CASSLTGVNQPQHF	TGTGCCAGCAGCCTTACAGGGGTCAATCAGCCCCAGCATTTT
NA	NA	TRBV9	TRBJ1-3	CASSPRGIPPGAGNTIYF	TGTGCCAGCAGCCCCCGGGGAATCCCGCCAGGGGCTGGAAACACCATATATTTT
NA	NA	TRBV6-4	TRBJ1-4	CASSDPAEELRRKLFF	TGTGCCAGCAGTGACCCGGCGGAGGAACTCCGAAGGAAACTGTTTTTT
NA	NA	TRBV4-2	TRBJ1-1	CASSQNKQRGNTEAFF	TGTGCCAGCAGCCAAAACAAACAGCGGGGGAACACTGAAGCTTTCTTT
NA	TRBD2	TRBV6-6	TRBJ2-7	CASSRTPRDYSYEQYF	TGTGCCAGCAGCCGTACGCCCAGGGACTACTCCTACGAGCAGTACTTC
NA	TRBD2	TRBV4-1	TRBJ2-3	CASSQDGSIAGTTDTQYF	TGCGCCAGCAGCCAAGACGGGTCGATAGCGGGGACCACAGATACGCAGTATTTT
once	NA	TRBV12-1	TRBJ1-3	CASSFEGGVNSGNTIYF	TGTGCCAGCAGCTTTGAAGGGGGGGTGAACTCTGGAAACACCATATATTTT
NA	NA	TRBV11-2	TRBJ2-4	CASSLGPYGKNIQYF	TGTGCCAGCAGCTTAGGCCCCTATGGCAAAAACATTCAGTACTTC
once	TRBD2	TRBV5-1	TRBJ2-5	CASSLAGEYQETQYF	TGCGCCAGCAGTCTAGCGGGGGAGTACCAAGAGACCCAGTACTTC
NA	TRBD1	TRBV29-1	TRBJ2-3	CSVDRGLSTDTQYF	TGCAGCGTGGACAGGGGACTTAGCACAGATACGCAGTATTTT
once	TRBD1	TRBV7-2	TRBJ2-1	CASSQDRVNNEQFF	TGTGCCAGCAGCCAGGACAGGGTTAACAATGAGCAGTTCTTC
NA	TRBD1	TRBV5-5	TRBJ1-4	CASSKGQWGEKLFF	TGTGCCAGCAGCAAGGGACAGTGGGGTGAAAAACTGTTTTTT
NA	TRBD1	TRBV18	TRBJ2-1	CASSPGQGDEQFF	TGTGCCAGCTCACCGGGACAGGGAGATGAGCAGTTCTTC
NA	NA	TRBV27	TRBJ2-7	CASSLSSWQSAYEQYF	TGTGCCAGCAGTTTATCCTCATGGCAGTCCGCCTACGAGCAGTACTTC
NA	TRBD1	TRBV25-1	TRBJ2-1	CASSRQGVLNEQFF	TGTGCCAGCAGCAGACAGGGGGTCCTCAATGAGCAGTTCTTC